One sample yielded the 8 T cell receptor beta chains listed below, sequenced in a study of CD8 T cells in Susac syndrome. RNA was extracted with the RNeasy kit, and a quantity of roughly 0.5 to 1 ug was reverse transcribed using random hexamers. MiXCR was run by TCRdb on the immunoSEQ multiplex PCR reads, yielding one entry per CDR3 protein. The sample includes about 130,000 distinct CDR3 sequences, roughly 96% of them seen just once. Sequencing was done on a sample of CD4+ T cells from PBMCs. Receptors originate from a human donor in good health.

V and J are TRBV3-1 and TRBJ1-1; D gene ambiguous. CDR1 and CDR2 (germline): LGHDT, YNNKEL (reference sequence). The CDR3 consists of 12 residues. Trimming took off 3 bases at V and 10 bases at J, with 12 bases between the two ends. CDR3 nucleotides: TGTGCCAGCAGCCAGGGTACACTGGGAGCTTTCTTT. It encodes CASSQGTLGAFF.

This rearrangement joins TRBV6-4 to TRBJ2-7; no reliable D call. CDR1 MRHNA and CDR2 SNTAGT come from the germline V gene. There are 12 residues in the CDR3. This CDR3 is CSLGFQSYEQYF. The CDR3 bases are TGTTCCCTGGGGTTTCAGAGCTACGAGCAGTACTTC.

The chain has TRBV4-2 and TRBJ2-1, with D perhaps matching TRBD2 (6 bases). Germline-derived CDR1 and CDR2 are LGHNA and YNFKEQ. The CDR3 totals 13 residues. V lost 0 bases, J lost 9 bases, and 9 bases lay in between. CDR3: CASSQDRGSEQFF. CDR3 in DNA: TGTGCCAGCAGCCAAGATCGGGGGAGTGAGCAGTTCTTC.

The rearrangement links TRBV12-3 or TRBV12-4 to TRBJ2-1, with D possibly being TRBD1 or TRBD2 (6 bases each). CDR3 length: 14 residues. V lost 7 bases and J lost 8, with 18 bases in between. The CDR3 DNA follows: TGTGCCAGCACCCTCCCGAAGGGGGGCTATGAGCAGTTCTTC. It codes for CASTLPKGGYEQFF.

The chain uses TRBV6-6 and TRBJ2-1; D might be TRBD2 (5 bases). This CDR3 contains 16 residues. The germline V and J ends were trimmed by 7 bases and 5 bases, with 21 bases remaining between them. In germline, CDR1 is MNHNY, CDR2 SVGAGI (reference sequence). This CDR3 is CASNLRGAKGNNEQFF. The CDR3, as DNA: TGTGCCAGCAACCTACGGGGAGCAAAGGGTAACAATGAGCAGTTCTTC.

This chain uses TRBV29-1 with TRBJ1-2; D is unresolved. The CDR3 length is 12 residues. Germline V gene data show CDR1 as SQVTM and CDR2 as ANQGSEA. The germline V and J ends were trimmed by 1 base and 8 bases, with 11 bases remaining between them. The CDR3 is CSVEVGLLGYTF. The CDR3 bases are TGCAGCGTTGAAGTCGGCCTCTTGGGCTACACCTTC.

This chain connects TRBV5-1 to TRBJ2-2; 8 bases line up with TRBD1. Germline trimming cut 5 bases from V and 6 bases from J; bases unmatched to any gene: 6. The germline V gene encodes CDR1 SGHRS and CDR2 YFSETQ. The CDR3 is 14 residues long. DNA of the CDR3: TGCGCCAGCAGTCCAGGGGGCTTGCCCGGGGAGCTGTTTTTT. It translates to CASSPGGLPGELFF.

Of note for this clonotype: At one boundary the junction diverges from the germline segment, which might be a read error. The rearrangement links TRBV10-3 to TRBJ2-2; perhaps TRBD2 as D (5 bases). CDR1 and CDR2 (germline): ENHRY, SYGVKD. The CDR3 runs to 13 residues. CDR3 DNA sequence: TGTGCCATCAGGGACGGGAACGCCGGGGAGCTGTTTTTT. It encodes CAIRDGNAGELFF.